The clone carrying this T cell receptor beta chain was seen only once. Antigen specificity is unknown. This sample is drawn from a study of T cell responses to AZD1222 COVID-19 vaccine. Study-level results: Within unmutated variant regions lay the reported targets of nearly half of spike-specific TCRs.

Generated by immunoSEQ multiplex PCR, the TCRdb table keeps only in-frame clones and is missing some. The data hold approximately 140,000 clones, with roughly 91% observed a single time. The germline V gene has CDR1 SGHVS and CDR2 FQNEAQ. The CDR3 runs 11 residues. The ends were cut back, 3 bases at V and 7 bases at J, with 6 bases in the middle. The starting material was peripheral blood, obtained on day 0 of AZD1222 vaccination. This TCR derives from an adult in good health. The J gene is TRBJ2-5, the V gene TRBV7-8, with D perhaps being TRBD1 or TRBD2 (5 bases each). CDR3 coding DNA: TGTGCCAGCAGCTTTGGGGGGACCCAGTACTTC. This translates into CASSFGGTQYF.